This TCR beta chain originates from a study of T cell responses to AZD1222 COVID-19 vaccine. The study's findings and limits: Spike-specific TCR breadth and depth were elevated following two AZD1222 doses.

Profiling relied on immunoSEQ multiplex PCR, and the TCRdb table lists in-frame clones only, not all of them. The table has over 85,000 clones, 86% seen once. The CDR3 extends over 20 amino acids. Of note for this clone: Its antigen remains unidentified.

The source of this sequence is an adult in good health. The material sequenced was peripheral blood, taken on day 0 of AZD1222 vaccination. The J gene is TRBJ1-5, the V gene TRBV21-1. TRBV21-1 is assigned pseudogene status. This chain's CDR3 is CASKKRGRRAHAHRNQPQHF. The CDR3 DNA reads as TGTGCCAGCAAAAAGCGAGGGCGCAGGGCACACGCCCATCGCAATCAGCCCCAGCATTTT.